What follows describes a single T cell receptor beta chain. These data come from a study of blood T cell repertoires in COVID-19. As for the study in general: Whether acute or convalescent, the COVID-19 samples came from the United States, Italy and Spain.

This table comes from immunoSEQ multiplex PCR, and its TCRdb copy is limited to in-frame clones, with some not included. This sample has roughly 200,000 clones; roughly 80% occur once, and the top ten carry about 11%. Germline-derived CDR1 and CDR2 are GTSNPN and SVGIG (reference sequence). CDR3 length equals 11 residues. V dropped 4 bases and J dropped 6; count of bases not matched to a gene: 2. This chain links TRBV30 with TRBJ1-1; 7 bases are shared with TRBD1. The sequenced sample consisted of peripheral blood. The sequence came from a woman between 35 and 50 years old with COVID-19, enrolled during active disease. CDR3 loop: CAWNDRAEAFF. The DNA of the CDR3 is TGTGCCTGGAATGACAGGGCTGAAGCTTTCTTT.